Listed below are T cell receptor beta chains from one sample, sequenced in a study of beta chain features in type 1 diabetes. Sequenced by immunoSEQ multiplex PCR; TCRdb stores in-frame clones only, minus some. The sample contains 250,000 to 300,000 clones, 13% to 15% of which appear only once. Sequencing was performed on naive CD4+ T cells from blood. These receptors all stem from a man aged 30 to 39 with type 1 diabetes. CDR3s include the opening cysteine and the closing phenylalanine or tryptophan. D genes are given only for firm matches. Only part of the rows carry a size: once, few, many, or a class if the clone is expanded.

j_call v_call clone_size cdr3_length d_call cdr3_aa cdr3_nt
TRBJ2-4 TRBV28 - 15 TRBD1 CASSAEGAAKNIQYF TGTGCCAGCAGTGCCGAGGGGGCAGCCAAAAACATTCAGTACTTC
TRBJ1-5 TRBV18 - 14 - CASSPMAENQPQHF TGTGCCAGCTCACCGATGGCAGAAAATCAGCCCCAGCATTTT
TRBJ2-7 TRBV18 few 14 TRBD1 CASSPQGAVYEQYF TGTGCCAGCTCGCCTCAGGGGGCCGTCTACGAGCAGTACTTC
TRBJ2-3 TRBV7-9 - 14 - CASSRGGEADTQYF TGTGCCAGCAGCCGGGGCGGGGAAGCAGATACGCAGTATTTT
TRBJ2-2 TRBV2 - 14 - CASSGSGGTGELFF TGTGCCAGCAGTGGTAGCGGAGGCACCGGGGAGCTGTTTTTT
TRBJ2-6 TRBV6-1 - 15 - CATTRQGSGANVLTF TGTGCCACCACGCGCCAGGGCTCTGGGGCCAACGTCCTGACTTTC
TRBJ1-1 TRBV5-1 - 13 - CASSLRTDTEAFF TGCGCCAGCAGCTTGAGAACGGACACTGAAGCTTTCTTT
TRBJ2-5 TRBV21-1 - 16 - CASSALGPIPKETQYF TGTGCCAGCAGCGCCTTGGGGCCAATTCCAAAAGAGACCCAGTACTTC
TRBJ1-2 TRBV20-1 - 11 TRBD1 CSASKGAGYTF TGCAGTGCAAGTAAGGGGGCTGGCTACACCTTC
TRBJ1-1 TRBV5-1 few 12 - CASSPGNTEAFF TGCGCCAGCAGCCCGGGGAACACTGAAGCTTTCTTT
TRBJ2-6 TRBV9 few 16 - CASSVGVSSGANVLTF TGTGCCAGCAGCGTAGGAGTGTCGTCTGGGGCCAACGTCCTGACTTTC
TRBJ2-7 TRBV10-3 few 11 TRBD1 CAISPGQEQYF TGTGCCATCAGCCCGGGACAGGAGCAGTACTTC
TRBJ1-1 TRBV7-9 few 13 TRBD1 CASKLDRVGEAFF TGTGCCAGCAAACTGGACAGGGTCGGCGAAGCTTTCTTT
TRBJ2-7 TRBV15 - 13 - CATSRDRGYEQYF TGTGCCACCAGCAGAGATCGCGGGTACGAGCAGTACTTC
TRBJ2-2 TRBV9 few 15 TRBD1 CASSAQGALAGELFF TGTGCCAGCAGCGCTCAGGGGGCGTTGGCCGGGGAGCTGTTTTTT
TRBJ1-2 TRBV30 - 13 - CAWSAGGNYGYTF TGTGCCTGGAGTGCTGGCGGAAACTATGGCTACACCTTC
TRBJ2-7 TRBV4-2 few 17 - CASSQEWSGLSPYEQYF TGTGCCAGCAGCCAAGAATGGAGCGGACTCTCTCCTTACGAGCAGTACTTC
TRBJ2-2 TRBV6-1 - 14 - CASREPNRAGELFF TGTGCCAGCCGGGAACCTAATCGGGCCGGGGAGCTGTTTTTT
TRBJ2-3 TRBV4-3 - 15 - CASSYGGLSTDTQYF TGCGCCAGCAGCTATGGAGGACTAAGCACAGATACGCAGTATTTT
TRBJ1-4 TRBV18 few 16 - CASSRNSGAANEKLFF TGTGCCAGCTCACGAAACTCAGGGGCGGCTAATGAAAAACTGTTTTTT
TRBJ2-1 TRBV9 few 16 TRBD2 CASSGILAGGRHEQFF TGTGCCAGCAGCGGGATCCTAGCGGGAGGACGTCATGAGCAGTTCTTC
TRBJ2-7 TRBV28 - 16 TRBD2 CASRASGRAKSYEQYF TGTGCCAGCAGGGCTAGCGGGAGGGCTAAGTCCTACGAGCAGTACTTC
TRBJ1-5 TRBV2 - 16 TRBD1 CASSKQGAESNQPQHF TGTGCCAGCAGTAAGCAGGGGGCCGAATCCAATCAGCCCCAGCATTTT
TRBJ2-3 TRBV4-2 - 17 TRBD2 CASSQDGLADSTDTQYF TGTGCCAGCAGCCAAGATGGACTAGCGGATAGCACAGATACGCAGTATTTT
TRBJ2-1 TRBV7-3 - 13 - CASSLEPYNEQFF TGTGCCAGCAGCTTAGAGCCTTACAATGAGCAGTTCTTC
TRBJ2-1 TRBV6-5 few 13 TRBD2 CASVSGGDNEQFF TGTGCCAGCGTAAGCGGGGGGGACAATGAGCAGTTCTTC
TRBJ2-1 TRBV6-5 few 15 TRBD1 CASSLGQGTFNEQFF TGTGCCAGCAGTTTGGGACAGGGGACCTTCAATGAGCAGTTCTTC
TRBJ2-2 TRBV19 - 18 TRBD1 CASTGTIRTGSNTGELFF TGTGCCAGTACCGGTACCATAAGGACAGGTTCGAACACCGGGGAGCTGTTTTTT
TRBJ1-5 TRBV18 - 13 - CASSQGSNQPQHF TGTGCCAGCTCCCAGGGAAGCAATCAGCCCCAGCATTTT
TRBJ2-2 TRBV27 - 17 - CASTLGSGATNTGELFF TGTGCCAGCACCTTAGGTAGCGGAGCTACGAACACCGGGGAGCTGTTTTTT
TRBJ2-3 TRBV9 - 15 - CASSVDYRPLDTQYF TGTGCCAGCAGCGTAGACTACCGGCCGTTAGATACGCAGTATTTT
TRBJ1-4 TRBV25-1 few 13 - CASRQDLAEKLFF TGTGCCAGCAGACAGGACCTCGCGGAAAAACTGTTTTTT
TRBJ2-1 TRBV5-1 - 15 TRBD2 CASSLGGTSSTEQFF TGCGCCAGCAGCTTGGGGGGGACTAGTAGTACTGAGCAGTTCTTC
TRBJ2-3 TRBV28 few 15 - CASCVGGFSTDTQYF TGTGCCAGCTGCGTCGGAGGCTTTAGCACAGATACGCAGTATTTT
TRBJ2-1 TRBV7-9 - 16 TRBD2 CASSLWSSGFGNEQFF TGTGCCAGCAGCTTATGGTCTAGCGGGTTCGGGAATGAGCAGTTCTTC
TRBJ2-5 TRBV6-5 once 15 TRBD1 CASSVTGESGETQYF TGTGCCAGCAGTGTCACAGGGGAATCGGGGGAGACCCAGTACTTC
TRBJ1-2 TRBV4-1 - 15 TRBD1 CASSRDRGRDYGYTF TGCGCCAGCAGCCGAGACAGGGGTAGGGACTATGGCTACACCTTC
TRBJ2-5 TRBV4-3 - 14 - CASSQATGIQTQYF TGCGCCAGCAGCCAAGCCACAGGGATACAGACCCAGTACTTC
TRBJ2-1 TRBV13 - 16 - CASSVFLGSSYNEQFF TGTGCCAGCAGCGTATTTCTCGGGAGCTCCTACAATGAGCAGTTCTTC
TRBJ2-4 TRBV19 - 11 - CASRTANIQYF TGTGCCAGTAGGACAGCCAACATTCAGTACTTC